The T cell receptor (beta chain) under discussion was sequenced for a study of cytomegalovirus exposure and HLA in healthy donors. Background on the study: An early data release held tens of millions of unique TCRs from HLA-typed donors. Study-level results: In a later analysis, compared with equally common non-associated chains, HLA-associated beta chains were more expanded. Later analysis identified a missense DCLRE1C variant that was linked to TCR beta V- and J-gene trimming. DRB1 showed the most TCR associations and HLA-C the fewest in a later analysis, as rates varied by HLA locus.

This clone has just a few counts. Its target is unknown. The CDR3 is 14 residues long. Germline V lookup: CDR1 SNHLY, CDR2 FYNNEI. Trimming removed 8 bases from V and 8 bases from J; junction bases left unmatched: 7. The PCR used 60 Vbeta and 13 Jbeta primers. The method was immunoSEQ multiplex PCR; TCRdb's version includes in-frame clones alone and lacks a portion of them. Here the sample spans fewer than 150,000 clones, 74% being singletons. The sequenced material came from PBMCs. The chain carries TRBV2 and TRBJ1-4; the match to TRBD1 covers 11 bases. The sequence was obtained from a woman in her fifties or sixties in good health and CMV-seropositive. The CDR3 DNA reads TGTGCCAGCCGAGAGGACAGGGGGCTAGAAAAACTGTTTTTT. Translated, it gives CASREDRGLEKLFF.